A selection of T cell receptor beta chains follows, all from one sample in a study of cytomegalovirus exposure and HLA in healthy donors. TCRdb keeps only in-frame clones here, not all; method: immunoSEQ multiplex PCR. The data contain over 150,000 clones, about 75% of them seen just once; the ten biggest clones take up 4% to 5.5%. Sequenced input: PBMCs. The receptors were sampled from a male donor in good health and CMV-seronegative. CDR3s include the opening cysteine and the closing phenylalanine or tryptophan. A D gene is named only where the DNA matches it firmly. The listing skips clone size in some rows; elsewhere it reads once, few, many or a size class.

abundance,v_gene,d_gene,j_gene,CDR3aa,CDR3nt
NA,TRBV21-1,NA,TRBJ1-1,CASSNRDSQNTEAFF,TGTGCCAGCAGCAACCGGGACAGCCAGAACACTGAAGCTTTCTTT
once,TRBV23-1,NA,TRBJ1-5,CASWCEPGGNQPQHF,TGCGCCAGCTGGTGCGAACCGGGAGGAAATCAGCCCCAGCATTTT
NA,TRBV19,NA,TRBJ2-5,CASSRHQETQYF,TGTGCCAGTAGCAGGCACCAAGAGACCCAGTACTTC
NA,TRBV4-1,NA,TRBJ2-1,CASSQGPYYEQFF,TGCGCCAGCAGCCAAGGTCCTTACTATGAGCAGTTCTTC
NA,TRBV6-1,TRBD1,TRBJ1-4,CASNPGGQGREKLFF,TGTGCCAGCAACCCCGGGGGACAGGGTCGGGAAAAACTGTTTTTT
few,TRBV7-9,NA,TRBJ2-1,CASSSGPQQFF,TGTGCCAGCAGCTCTGGCCCTCAGCAGTTCTTC
NA,TRBV28,TRBD1,TRBJ2-2,CASSRDSLNTGELFF,TGTGCCAGCAGTCGGGACAGCCTGAACACCGGGGAGCTGTTTTTT
NA,TRBV7-2,TRBD1,TRBJ1-1,CASSLEDRVEAFF,TGTGCCAGCAGCTTAGAGGACAGGGTGGAAGCTTTCTTT
NA,TRBV7-9,NA,TRBJ2-7,CSSSLRDYEQYF,TGTTCCAGCAGCTTGCGAGACTACGAGCAGTACTTC
NA,TRBV7-2,NA,TRBJ2-2,CASSLAPVMNTGELFF,TGTGCCAGCAGCTTAGCGCCGGTCATGAACACCGGGGAGCTGTTTTTT
few,TRBV4-1,TRBD1,TRBJ2-7,CASSQARGQAFYEQYF,TGCGCCAGCAGCCAAGCCCGGGGACAGGCATTTTACGAGCAGTACTTC
once,TRBV4-2,NA,TRBJ2-2,CASSQDWPNTGELFF,TGTGCCAGCAGCCAAGACTGGCCGAACACCGGGGAGCTGTTTTTT
NA,TRBV27,NA,TRBJ1-2,CASSPRTALGYTF,TGTGCCAGCAGTCCTAGGACAGCGCTGGGCTACACCTTC
NA,TRBV4-2,TRBD1,TRBJ1-1,CASSREGQPNTEAFF,TGTGCCAGCAGCCGAGAGGGACAGCCCAACACTGAAGCTTTCTTT
NA,TRBV27,TRBD1,TRBJ2-5,CASSLLRWGEGAIETQYF,TGTGCCAGCAGTTTATTAAGGTGGGGAGAGGGGGCAATAGAGACCCAGTACTTC
once,TRBV9,NA,TRBJ2-2,CASSVRSANTGELFF,TGTGCCAGCAGCGTTAGATCCGCGAACACCGGGGAGCTGTTTTTT
NA,TRBV19,TRBD2,TRBJ2-2,CASSSSSGIRTGELFF,TGTGCCAGTAGTTCTTCTAGCGGGATACGAACCGGGGAGCTGTTTTTT
NA,TRBV5-1,NA,TRBJ1-4,CASSPGVRKEEKLFF,TGCGCCAGCAGCCCCGGGGTCAGGAAAGAAGAAAAACTGTTTTTT
NA,TRBV15,NA,TRBJ2-1,CATSRDPETPYYNEQFF,TGTGCCACCAGCAGAGATCCGGAGACTCCTTACTACAATGAGCAGTTCTTC
NA,TRBV28,NA,TRBJ1-1,CASSLGFGSAFF,TGTGCCAGCAGTTTAGGGTTCGGGTCGGCTTTCTTT
NA,TRBV21-1,NA,TRBJ1-1,CASSKVREGPMNTEAFF,TGTGCCAGCAGCAAAGTGCGGGAGGGACCCATGAACACTGAAGCTTTCTTT
NA,TRBV25-1,NA,TRBJ1-2,CASSFTTGSVYGYTF,TGTGCCAGCAGCTTTACTACAGGGTCCGTCTATGGCTACACCTTC
NA,TRBV28,TRBD1,TRBJ2-5,CASSLWGTGDSLETQYF,TGTGCCAGCAGTTTATGGGGGACAGGGGATTCACTGGAGACCCAGTACTTC
few,TRBV16,NA,TRBJ1-1,CASSLQGNTEAFF,TGTGCCAGCAGCCTCCAGGGGAACACTGAAGCTTTCTTT
NA,TRBV21-1,NA,TRBJ2-5,CASSKSGTGVGETQYF,TGTGCCAGCAGCAAGAGTGGAACAGGGGTTGGAGAGACCCAGTACTTC
NA,TRBV27,NA,TRBJ2-7,CASSLNRITYEQYF,TGTGCCAGCAGTTTAAACAGGATCACCTACGAGCAGTACTTC
once,TRBV30,TRBD1,TRBJ1-5,CAWSGTGDQPQHF,TGTGCCTGGAGTGGGACAGGGGATCAGCCCCAGCATTTT
few,TRBV7-2,NA,TRBJ2-5,CASSSQETQYF,TGTGCCAGCAGCTCTCAAGAGACCCAGTACTTC
NA,TRBV14,NA,TRBJ2-7,CASSQEKSGSYEQYF,TGTGCCAGCAGCCAAGAGAAGAGCGGGTCCTACGAGCAGTACTTC
NA,TRBV27,NA,TRBJ2-1,CASSLVRNPYNEQFF,TGTGCCAGCAGTTTAGTGAGGAACCCCTACAATGAGCAGTTCTTC
NA,TRBV5-1,NA,TRBJ1-2,CASSFQQVNYGYTF,TGCGCCAGCAGTTTTCAACAGGTGAACTATGGCTACACCTTC
once,TRBV5-1,TRBD1,TRBJ2-7,CASSLRTGPYEQYF,TGCGCCAGCAGCCTCAGGACAGGGCCCTACGAGCAGTACTTC
NA,TRBV7-6,TRBD1,TRBJ1-2,CASSLTGTGYTF,TGTGCCAGCAGCTTGACAGGGACTGGCTACACCTTC
NA,TRBV6-5,TRBD2,TRBJ2-7,CASRGLAGGVEQYF,TGTGCCAGCAGGGGACTAGCGGGAGGAGTGGAGCAGTACTTC
NA,TRBV5-1,NA,TRBJ2-1,CASSLGTDEFF,TGCGCCAGCAGCTTGGGGACAGATGAGTTCTTC